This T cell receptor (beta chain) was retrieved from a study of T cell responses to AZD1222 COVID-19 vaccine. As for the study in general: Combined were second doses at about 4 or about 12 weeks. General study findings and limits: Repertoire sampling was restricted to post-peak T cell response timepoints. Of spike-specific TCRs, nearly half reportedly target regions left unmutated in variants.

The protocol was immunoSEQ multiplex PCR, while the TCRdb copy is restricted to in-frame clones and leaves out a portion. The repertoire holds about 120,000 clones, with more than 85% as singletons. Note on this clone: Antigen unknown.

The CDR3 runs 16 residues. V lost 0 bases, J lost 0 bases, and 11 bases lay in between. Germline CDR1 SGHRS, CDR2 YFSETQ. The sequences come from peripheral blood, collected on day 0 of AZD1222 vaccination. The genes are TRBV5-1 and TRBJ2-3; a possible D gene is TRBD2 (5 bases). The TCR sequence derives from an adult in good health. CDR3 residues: CASSLAGSSSTDTQYF. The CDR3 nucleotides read TGCGCCAGCAGCTTGGCCGGGTCTAGCAGCACAGATACGCAGTATTTT.